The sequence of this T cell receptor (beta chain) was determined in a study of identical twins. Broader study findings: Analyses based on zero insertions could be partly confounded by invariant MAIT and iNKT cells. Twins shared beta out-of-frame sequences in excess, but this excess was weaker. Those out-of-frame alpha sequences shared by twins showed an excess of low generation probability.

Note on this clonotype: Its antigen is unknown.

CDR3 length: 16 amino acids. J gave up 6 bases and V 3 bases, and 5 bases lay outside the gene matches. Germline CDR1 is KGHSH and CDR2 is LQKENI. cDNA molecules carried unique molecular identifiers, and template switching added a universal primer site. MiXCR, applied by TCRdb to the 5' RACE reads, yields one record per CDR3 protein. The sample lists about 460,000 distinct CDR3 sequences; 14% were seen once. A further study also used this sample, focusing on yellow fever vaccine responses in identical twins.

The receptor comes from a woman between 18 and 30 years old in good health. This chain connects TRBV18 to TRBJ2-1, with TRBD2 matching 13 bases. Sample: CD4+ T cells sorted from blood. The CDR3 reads CASSPRGLAGPNEQFF. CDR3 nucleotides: TGTGCCAGCTCACCGCGGGGACTAGCGGGGCCCAATGAGCAGTTCTTC.